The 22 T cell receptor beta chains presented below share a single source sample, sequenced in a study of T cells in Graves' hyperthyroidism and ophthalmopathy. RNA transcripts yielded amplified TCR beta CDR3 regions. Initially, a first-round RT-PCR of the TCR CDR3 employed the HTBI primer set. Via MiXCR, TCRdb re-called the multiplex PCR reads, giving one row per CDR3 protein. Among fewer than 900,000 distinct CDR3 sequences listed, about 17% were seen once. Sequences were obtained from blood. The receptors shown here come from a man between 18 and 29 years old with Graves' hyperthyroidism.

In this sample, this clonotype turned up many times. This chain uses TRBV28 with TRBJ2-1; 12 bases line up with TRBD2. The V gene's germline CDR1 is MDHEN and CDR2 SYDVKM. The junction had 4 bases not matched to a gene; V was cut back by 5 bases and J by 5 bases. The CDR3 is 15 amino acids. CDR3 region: CASSLTSGGNNEQFF. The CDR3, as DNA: TGTGCCAGCAGTCTGACTAGCGGGGGAAACAATGAGCAGTTCTTC. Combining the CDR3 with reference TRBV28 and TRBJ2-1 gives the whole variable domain DVKVTQSSRYLVKRTGEKVFLECVQDMDHENMFWYRQDPGLGLRLIYFSYDVKMKEKGDIPEGYSVSREKKERFSLILESASTNQTSMYLCASSLTSGGNNEQFFGPGTRLTVL.

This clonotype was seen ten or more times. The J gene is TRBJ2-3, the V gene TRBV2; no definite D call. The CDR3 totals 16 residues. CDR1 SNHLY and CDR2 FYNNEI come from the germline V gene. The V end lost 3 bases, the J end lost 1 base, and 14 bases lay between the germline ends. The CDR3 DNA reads TGTGCCAGCAGTGAGAGGCGCGGACCTCGCACAGATACGCAGTATTTT. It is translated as CASSERRGPRTDTQYF.

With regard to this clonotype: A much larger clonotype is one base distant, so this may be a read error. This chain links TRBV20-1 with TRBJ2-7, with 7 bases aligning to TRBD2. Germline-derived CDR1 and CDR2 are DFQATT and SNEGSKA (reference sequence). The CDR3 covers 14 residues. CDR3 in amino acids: CSAREGWSSYEQHF. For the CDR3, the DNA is TGCAGTGCCAGGGAGGGGTGGAGCTCCTACGAGCAGCACTTC.

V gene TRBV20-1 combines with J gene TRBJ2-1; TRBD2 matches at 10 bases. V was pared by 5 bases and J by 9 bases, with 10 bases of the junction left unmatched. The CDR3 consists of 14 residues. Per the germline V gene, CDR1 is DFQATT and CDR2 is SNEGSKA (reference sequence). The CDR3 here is CSAGTSGKFSEQFF. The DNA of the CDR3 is TGCAGTGCTGGAACTAGCGGGAAGTTTAGTGAGCAGTTCTTC.

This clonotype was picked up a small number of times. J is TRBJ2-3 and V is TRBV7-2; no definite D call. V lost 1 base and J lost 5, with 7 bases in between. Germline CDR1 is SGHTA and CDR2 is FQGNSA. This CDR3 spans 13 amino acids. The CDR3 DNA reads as TGTGCCAGCAGCTTAGGGAGCCAAGATACGCAGTATTTT. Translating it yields CASSLGSQDTQYF. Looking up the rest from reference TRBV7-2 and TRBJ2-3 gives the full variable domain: GAGVSQSPSNKVTEKGKDVELRCDPISGHTALYWYRQSLGQGLEFLIYFQGNSAPDKSGLPSDRFSAERTGGSVSTLTIQRTQQEDSAVYLCASSLGSQDTQYFGPGTRLTVL.

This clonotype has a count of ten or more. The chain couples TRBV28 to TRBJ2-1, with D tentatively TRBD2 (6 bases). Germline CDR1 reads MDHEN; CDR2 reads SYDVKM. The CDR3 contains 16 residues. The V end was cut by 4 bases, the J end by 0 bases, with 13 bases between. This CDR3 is CASSSTGSASYNEQFF. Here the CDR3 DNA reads TGTGCCAGCAGTTCGACCGGGAGCGCCTCCTACAATGAGCAGTTCTTC.

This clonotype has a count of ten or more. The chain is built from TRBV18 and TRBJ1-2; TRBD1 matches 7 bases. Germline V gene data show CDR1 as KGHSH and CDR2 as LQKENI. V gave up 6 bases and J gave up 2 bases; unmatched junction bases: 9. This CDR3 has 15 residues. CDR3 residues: CASSPSGDSNYGYTF. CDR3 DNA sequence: TGTGCCAGCTCTCCGTCGGGGGACAGCAACTATGGCTACACCTTC.

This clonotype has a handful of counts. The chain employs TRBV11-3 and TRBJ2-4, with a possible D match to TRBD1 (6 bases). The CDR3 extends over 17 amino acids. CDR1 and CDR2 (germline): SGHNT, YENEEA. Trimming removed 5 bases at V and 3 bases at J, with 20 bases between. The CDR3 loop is CASSAGYRDQRKNIQYF. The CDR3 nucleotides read TGTGCCAGCAGCGCCGGATACAGGGACCAGCGCAAAAACATTCAGTACTTC.

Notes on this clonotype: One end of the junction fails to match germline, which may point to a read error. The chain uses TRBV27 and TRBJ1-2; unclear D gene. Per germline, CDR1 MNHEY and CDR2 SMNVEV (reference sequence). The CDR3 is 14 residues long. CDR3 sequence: CASRPRTQVYGCTF. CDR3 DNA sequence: TGTGCCAGCAGGCCAAGGACCCAGGTCTATGGCTGCACCTTC.

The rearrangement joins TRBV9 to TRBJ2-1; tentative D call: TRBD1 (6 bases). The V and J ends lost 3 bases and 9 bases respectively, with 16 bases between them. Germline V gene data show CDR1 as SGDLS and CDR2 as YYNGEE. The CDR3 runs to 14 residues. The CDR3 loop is CASSGDRLKSEQFF. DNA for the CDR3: TGTGCCAGCAGCGGAGACAGGTTAAAGAGTGAGCAGTTCTTC.

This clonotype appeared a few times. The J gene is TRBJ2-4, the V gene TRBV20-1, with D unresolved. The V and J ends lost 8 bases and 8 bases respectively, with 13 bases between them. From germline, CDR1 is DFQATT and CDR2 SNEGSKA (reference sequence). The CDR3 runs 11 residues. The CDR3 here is CSSRPGDIQYF. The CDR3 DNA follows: TGCAGTTCTCGACCCGGCGACATTCAGTACTTC.

Here the CDR3 reads CASSPEAGQETQYF. CDR3 in DNA: TGTGCCAGCAGCCCAGAGGCAGGACAAGAGACCCAGTACTTC. The rearrangement uses TRBV9 and TRBJ2-5; D call uncertain. Germline V CDR1 and CDR2: SGDLS, YYNGEE. This CDR3 contains 14 residues. Deletions cut 4 bases from V and 2 bases from J, with 12 bases between.

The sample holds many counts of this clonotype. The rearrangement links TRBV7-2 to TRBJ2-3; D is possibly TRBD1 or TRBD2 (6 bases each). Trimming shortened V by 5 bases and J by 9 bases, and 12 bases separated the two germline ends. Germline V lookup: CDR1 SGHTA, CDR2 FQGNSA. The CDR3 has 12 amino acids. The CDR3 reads CASSLGGSTQYF. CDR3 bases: TGTGCCAGCAGCCTAGGGGGGTCGACGCAGTATTTT. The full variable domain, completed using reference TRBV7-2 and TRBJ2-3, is GAGVSQSPSNKVTEKGKDVELRCDPISGHTALYWYRQSLGQGLEFLIYFQGNSAPDKSGLPSDRFSAERTGGSVSTLTIQRTQQEDSAVYLCASSLGGSTQYFGPGTRLTVL.

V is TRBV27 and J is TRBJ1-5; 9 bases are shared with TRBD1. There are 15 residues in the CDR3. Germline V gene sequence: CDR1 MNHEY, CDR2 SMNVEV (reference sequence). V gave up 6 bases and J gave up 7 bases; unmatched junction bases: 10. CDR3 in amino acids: CASSRGGQGHQPQHF. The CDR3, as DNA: TGTGCCAGCAGCCGAGGGGGACAGGGCCACCAGCCCCAGCATTTT.

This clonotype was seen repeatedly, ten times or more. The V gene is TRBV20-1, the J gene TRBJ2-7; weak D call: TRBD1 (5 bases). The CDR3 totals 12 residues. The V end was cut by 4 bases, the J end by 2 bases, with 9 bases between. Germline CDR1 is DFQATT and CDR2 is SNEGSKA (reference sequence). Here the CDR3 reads CSAKRQPYEQYF. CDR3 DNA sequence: TGCAGTGCTAAACGACAGCCCTACGAGCAGTACTTC.

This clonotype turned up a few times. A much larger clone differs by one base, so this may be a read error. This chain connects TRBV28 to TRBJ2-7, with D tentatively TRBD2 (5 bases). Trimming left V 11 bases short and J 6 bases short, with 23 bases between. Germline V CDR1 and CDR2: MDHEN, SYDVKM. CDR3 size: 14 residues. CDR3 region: CAPLKGDPSIEQYF. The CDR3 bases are TGTGCCCCCCTCAAGGGAGACCCCTCTATCGAGCAGTACTTC.

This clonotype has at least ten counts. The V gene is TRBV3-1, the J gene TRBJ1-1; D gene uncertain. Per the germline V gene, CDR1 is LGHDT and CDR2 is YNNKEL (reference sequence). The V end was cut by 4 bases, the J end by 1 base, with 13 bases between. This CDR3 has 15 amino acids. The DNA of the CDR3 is TGTGCCAGCAGCCGACACGGACGGAGGAACACTGAAGCTTTCTTT. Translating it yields CASSRHGRRNTEAFF.

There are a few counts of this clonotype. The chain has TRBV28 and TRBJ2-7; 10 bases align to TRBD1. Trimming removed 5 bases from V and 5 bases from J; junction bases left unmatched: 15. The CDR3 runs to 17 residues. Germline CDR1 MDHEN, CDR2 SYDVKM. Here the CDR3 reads CASSGTGVNVEFHEQYF. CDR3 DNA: TGTGCCAGCAGTGGGACAGGGGTGAATGTCGAGTTCCACGAGCAGTACTTC.

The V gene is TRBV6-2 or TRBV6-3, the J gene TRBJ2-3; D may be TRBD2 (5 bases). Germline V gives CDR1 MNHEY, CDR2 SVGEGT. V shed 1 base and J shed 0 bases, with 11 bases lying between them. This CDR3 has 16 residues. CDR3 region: CASSYYRESSTDTQYF. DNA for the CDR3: TGTGCCAGCAGTTACTATCGGGAAAGTAGCACAGATACGCAGTATTTT.

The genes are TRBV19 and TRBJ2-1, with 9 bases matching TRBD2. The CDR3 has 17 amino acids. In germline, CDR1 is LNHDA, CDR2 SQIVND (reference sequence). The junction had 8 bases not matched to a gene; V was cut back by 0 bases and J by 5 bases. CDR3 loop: CASSIETRGGIDNEQFF. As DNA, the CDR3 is TGTGCCAGTAGTATAGAGACGCGGGGGGGTATCGACAATGAGCAGTTCTTC.

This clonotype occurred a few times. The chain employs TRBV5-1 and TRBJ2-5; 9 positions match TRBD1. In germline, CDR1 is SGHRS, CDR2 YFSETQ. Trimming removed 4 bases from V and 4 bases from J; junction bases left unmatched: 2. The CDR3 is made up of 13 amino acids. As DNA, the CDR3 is TGCGCCAGCAGCAAGGGACAGGGAGAGACCCAGTACTTC. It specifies CASSKGQGETQYF.

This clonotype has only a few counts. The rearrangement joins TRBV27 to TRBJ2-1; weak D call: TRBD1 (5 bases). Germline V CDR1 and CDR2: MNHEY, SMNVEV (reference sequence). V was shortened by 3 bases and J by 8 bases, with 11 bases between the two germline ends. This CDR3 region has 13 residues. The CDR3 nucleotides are TGTGCCAGCAGTTTGGGGCTTAAGTATGAGCAGTTCTTC. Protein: CASSLGLKYEQFF.